A selection of T cell receptor beta chains follows, all from one sample in a study of blood T cell repertoires in COVID-19. Sequencing used immunoSEQ multiplex PCR; TCRdb keeps in-frame clones, though not all of them. The sample gives 390,000 or so clones, nearly 90% of which show up once; roughly 6.8% is in the top ten. Specimen: peripheral blood. The receptor set was obtained from a man aged 18 to 29 with active or convalescent COVID-19. CDR3s include the opening cysteine and the closing phenylalanine or tryptophan. The order of the fields is V gene, CDR3 length, clone size, D gene, J gene, CDR3 protein, CDR3 DNA. The D gene is left open where the match is weak. Only some rows state a clone size, as once, few, many or a class for expanded clones.

v_gene: TRBV30; len: 20; abundance: .; d_gene: .; j_gene: TRBJ1-5; CDR3aa: CAWSVRDTRSFTKGNQPQHF; CDR3nt: TGTGCCTGGAGTGTAAGGGACACCCGCTCCTTTACTAAAGGCAATCAGCCCCAGCATTTT
v_gene: TRBV2; len: 16; abundance: .; d_gene: TRBD1; j_gene: TRBJ1-2; CDR3aa: CATKGAPSTLNYGYTF; CDR3nt: TGTGCCACCAAGGGGGCCCCCTCAACCCTTAACTATGGCTACACCTTC
v_gene: TRBV10-1; len: 15; abundance: .; d_gene: .; j_gene: TRBJ2-7; CDR3aa: CASSESGSSSYEQYF; CDR3nt: TGCGCCAGCAGTGAGTCCGGGTCGAGCTCCTACGAGCAGTACTTC
v_gene: TRBV7-8; len: 14; abundance: .; d_gene: TRBD1; j_gene: TRBJ2-7; CDR3aa: CASSFTGTDYEQYF; CDR3nt: TGTGCCAGCAGCTTTACCGGGACAGACTACGAGCAGTACTTC
v_gene: TRBV5-1; len: 14; abundance: .; d_gene: .; j_gene: TRBJ2-7; CDR3aa: CASSHPDSRYEQYF; CDR3nt: TGCGCCAGCAGCCATCCAGACAGCCGATACGAGCAGTACTTC
v_gene: TRBV27; len: 13; abundance: .; d_gene: .; j_gene: TRBJ1-5; CDR3aa: CASSLSLNQPQHF; CDR3nt: TGTGCCAGCAGTTTATCCCTAAATCAGCCCCAGCATTTT
v_gene: TRBV5-1; len: 13; abundance: .; d_gene: TRBD1; j_gene: TRBJ1-1; CDR3aa: CASSPQGDTEAFF; CDR3nt: TGCGCCAGCAGCCCGCAGGGGGACACTGAAGCTTTCTTT
v_gene: TRBV3-1/TRBV3-2; len: 12; abundance: .; d_gene: .; j_gene: TRBJ1-2; CDR3aa: CASSQDLRGYTF; CDR3nt: TGTGCCAGCAGCCAAGATTTGAGAGGCTACACCTTC
v_gene: TRBV5-1; len: 16; abundance: .; d_gene: TRBD2; j_gene: TRBJ2-5; CDR3aa: CASSSRLAGGQETQYF; CDR3nt: TGCGCCAGCAGCTCGAGACTAGCGGGAGGGCAGGAGACCCAGTACTTC
v_gene: TRBV6-6; len: 18; abundance: .; d_gene: TRBD1; j_gene: TRBJ2-2; CDR3aa: CASSRAISRDRGTGELFF; CDR3nt: TGTGCCAGCAGTCGCGCGATTTCCCGAGACAGGGGGACCGGGGAGCTGTTTTTT
v_gene: TRBV2; len: 13; abundance: .; d_gene: TRBD2; j_gene: TRBJ2-1; CDR3aa: CASNLAGGREQFF; CDR3nt: TGTGCCAGCAACCTAGCGGGGGGGCGGGAGCAGTTCTTC
v_gene: TRBV7-8; len: 16; abundance: .; d_gene: .; j_gene: TRBJ2-4; CDR3aa: CASSGQGGAAKNIQYF; CDR3nt: TGTGCCAGCAGCGGCCAGGGGGGAGCGGCCAAAAACATTCAGTACTTC
v_gene: TRBV19; len: 17; abundance: few; d_gene: .; j_gene: TRBJ1-5; CDR3aa: CASSIPRDFGYNQPQHF; CDR3nt: TGTGCCAGTAGTATCCCGCGAGACTTCGGTTACAATCAGCCCCAGCATTTT
v_gene: TRBV7-3; len: 15; abundance: .; d_gene: .; j_gene: TRBJ1-4; CDR3aa: CASSLAVASNEKLFF; CDR3nt: TGTGCCAGCAGCCTGGCGGTCGCCAGTAATGAAAAACTGTTTTTT
v_gene: TRBV27; len: 16; abundance: .; d_gene: TRBD1; j_gene: TRBJ1-5; CDR3aa: CASSLAGTGSNQPQHF; CDR3nt: TGTGCCAGCAGCCTTGCCGGGACAGGGAGCAATCAGCCCCAGCATTTT
v_gene: TRBV18; len: 14; abundance: .; d_gene: TRBD2; j_gene: TRBJ2-5; CDR3aa: CASSPVQRDPHPDF; CDR3nt: TGTGCCAGCTCACCAGTCCAGCGGGACCCTCACCCCGACTTC
v_gene: TRBV5-6; len: 14; abundance: once; d_gene: TRBD1; j_gene: TRBJ1-2; CDR3aa: CASSPGTGVYGYTF; CDR3nt: TGTGCCAGCAGCCCCGGGACAGGGGTCTATGGCTACACCTTC
v_gene: TRBV7-2; len: 15; abundance: .; d_gene: .; j_gene: TRBJ2-7; CDR3aa: CASSPQGRFVYEQYF; CDR3nt: TGTGCCAGCAGCCCCCAGGGGCGGTTTGTGTACGAGCAGTACTTC
v_gene: TRBV2; len: 13; abundance: .; d_gene: TRBD1; j_gene: TRBJ1-6; CDR3aa: CASRDRRDSPLHF; CDR3nt: TGTGCCAGCAGGGACAGGAGGGATTCACCCCTCCACTTT
v_gene: TRBV5-1; len: 15; abundance: once; d_gene: .; j_gene: TRBJ1-6; CDR3aa: CASSHTSGGGSPLHF; CDR3nt: TGCGCCAGCAGCCATACGTCGGGGGGCGGTTCACCCCTCCACTTT
v_gene: TRBV3-1/TRBV3-2; len: 12; abundance: .; d_gene: TRBD1; j_gene: TRBJ1-2; CDR3aa: CASRGTEDGYTF; CDR3nt: TGTGCCAGCAGGGGGACAGAAGATGGCTACACCTTC
v_gene: TRBV27; len: 15; abundance: .; d_gene: TRBD1; j_gene: TRBJ2-3; CDR3aa: CASSWTGVSTDTQYF; CDR3nt: TGTGCCAGCAGTTGGACAGGGGTTAGCACAGATACGCAGTATTTT
v_gene: TRBV27; len: 14; abundance: .; d_gene: TRBD1; j_gene: TRBJ2-2; CDR3aa: CASSWDRASGELFF; CDR3nt: TGTGCCAGCAGTTGGGACAGGGCGAGCGGGGAGCTGTTTTTT
v_gene: TRBV9; len: 14; abundance: .; d_gene: TRBD2; j_gene: TRBJ2-1; CDR3aa: CASSPPNNGRAQFF; CDR3nt: TGTGCCAGCAGCCCCCCCAATAACGGGAGGGCGCAGTTCTTC
v_gene: TRBV11-3; len: 17; abundance: .; d_gene: TRBD2; j_gene: TRBJ2-7; CDR3aa: CASSLVQREFSSYEQYF; CDR3nt: TGTGCCAGCAGCTTAGTTCAGCGGGAGTTCTCGAGCTACGAGCAGTACTTC
v_gene: TRBV11-3; len: 17; abundance: .; d_gene: TRBD2; j_gene: TRBJ2-2; CDR3aa: CASSSPNLAGGVGELFF; CDR3nt: TGTGCCAGCAGCTCTCCCAATCTAGCGGGGGGTGTCGGGGAGCTGTTTTTT
v_gene: TRBV7-3; len: 13; abundance: once; d_gene: .; j_gene: TRBJ2-3; CDR3aa: CASSFPNTDTQYF; CDR3nt: TGTGCCAGCAGTTTCCCTAACACAGATACGCAGTATTTT
v_gene: TRBV15; len: 15; abundance: once; d_gene: TRBD1; j_gene: TRBJ2-5; CDR3aa: CATSGSTGGKETQYF; CDR3nt: TGTGCCACCAGCGGATCGACAGGGGGGAAAGAGACCCAGTACTTC
v_gene: TRBV5-1; len: 14; abundance: .; d_gene: TRBD1; j_gene: TRBJ2-1; CDR3aa: CASSSRDSFNEQFF; CDR3nt: TGCGCCAGCAGCTCCCGGGACAGCTTCAATGAGCAGTTCTTC